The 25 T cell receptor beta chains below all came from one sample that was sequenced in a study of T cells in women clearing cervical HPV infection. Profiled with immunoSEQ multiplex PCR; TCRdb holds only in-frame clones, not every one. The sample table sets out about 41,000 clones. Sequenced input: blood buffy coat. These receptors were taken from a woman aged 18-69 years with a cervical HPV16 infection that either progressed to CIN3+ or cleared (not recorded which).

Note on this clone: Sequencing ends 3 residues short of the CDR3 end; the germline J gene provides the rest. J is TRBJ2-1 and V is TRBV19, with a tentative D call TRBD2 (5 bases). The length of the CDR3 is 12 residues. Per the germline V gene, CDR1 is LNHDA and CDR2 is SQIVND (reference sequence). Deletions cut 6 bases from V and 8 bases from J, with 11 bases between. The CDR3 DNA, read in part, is TGTGCCAGTAGCACCTACGGGGATGAG. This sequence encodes CASSTYGDE. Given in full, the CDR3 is CASSTYGDEQFF.

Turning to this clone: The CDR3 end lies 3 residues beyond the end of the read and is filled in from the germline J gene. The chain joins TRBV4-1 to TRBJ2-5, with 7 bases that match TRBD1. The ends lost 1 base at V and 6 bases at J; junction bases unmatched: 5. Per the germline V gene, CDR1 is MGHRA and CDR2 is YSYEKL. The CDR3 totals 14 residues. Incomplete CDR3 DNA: TGCGCCAGCAGCCAAGCACAGGGGAAACAGACC. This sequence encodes CASSQAQGKQT. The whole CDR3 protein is CASSQAQGKQTQYF.

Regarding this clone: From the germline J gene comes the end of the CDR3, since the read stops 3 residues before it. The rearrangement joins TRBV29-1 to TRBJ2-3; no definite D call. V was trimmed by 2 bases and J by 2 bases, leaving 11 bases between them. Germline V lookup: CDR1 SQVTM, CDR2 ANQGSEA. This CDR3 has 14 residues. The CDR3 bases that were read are TGCAGCGTTGAACTACCCCAAAACACAGATACG. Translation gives CSVELPQNTDT. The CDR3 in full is CSVELPQNTDTQYF.

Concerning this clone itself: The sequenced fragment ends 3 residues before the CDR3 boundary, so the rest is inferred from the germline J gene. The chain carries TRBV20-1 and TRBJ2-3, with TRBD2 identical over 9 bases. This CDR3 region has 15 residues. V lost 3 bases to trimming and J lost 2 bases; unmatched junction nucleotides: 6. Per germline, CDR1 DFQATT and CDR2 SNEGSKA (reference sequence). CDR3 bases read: TGCAGTGCTAGTCGGCTAGCGGGGAACACAGATACG. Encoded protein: CSASRLAGNTDT. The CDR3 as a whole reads CSASRLAGNTDTQYF.

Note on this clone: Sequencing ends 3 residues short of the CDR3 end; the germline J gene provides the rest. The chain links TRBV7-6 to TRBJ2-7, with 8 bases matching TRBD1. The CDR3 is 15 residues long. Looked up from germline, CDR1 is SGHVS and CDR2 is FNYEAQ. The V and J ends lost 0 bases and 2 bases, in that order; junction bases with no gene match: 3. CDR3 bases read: TGTGCCAGCAGCTTAGCCGGGACAGGCCCCTACGAG. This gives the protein CASSLAGTGPYE. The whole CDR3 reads CASSLAGTGPYEQYF.

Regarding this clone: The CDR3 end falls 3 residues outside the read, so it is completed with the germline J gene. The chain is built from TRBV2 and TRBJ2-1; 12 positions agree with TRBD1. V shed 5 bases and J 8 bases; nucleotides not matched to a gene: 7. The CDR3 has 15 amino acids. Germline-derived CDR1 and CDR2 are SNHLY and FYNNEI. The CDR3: CASSQGQGASDEQFF. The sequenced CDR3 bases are TGTGCCAGCAGTCAGGGACAGGGGGCGAGTGATGAG.

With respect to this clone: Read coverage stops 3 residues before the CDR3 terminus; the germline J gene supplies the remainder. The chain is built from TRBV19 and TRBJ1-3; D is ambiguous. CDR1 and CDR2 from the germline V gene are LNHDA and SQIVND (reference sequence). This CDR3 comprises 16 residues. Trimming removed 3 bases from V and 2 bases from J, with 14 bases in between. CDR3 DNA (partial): TGTGCCAGTAGTATTACACCGGGCGGGCCTGGAAACACC. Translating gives CASSITPGGPGNT. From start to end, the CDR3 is CASSITPGGPGNTIYF.

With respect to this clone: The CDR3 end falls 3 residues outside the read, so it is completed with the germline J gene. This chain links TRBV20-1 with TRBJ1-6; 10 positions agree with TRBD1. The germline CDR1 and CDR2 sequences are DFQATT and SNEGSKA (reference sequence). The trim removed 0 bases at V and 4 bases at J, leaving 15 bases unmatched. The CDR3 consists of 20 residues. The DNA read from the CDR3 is TGCAGTGCTAGAGATAGTCAAAGTTTGACAGGGGGCAGGTATAATTCACCC. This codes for CSARDSQSLTGGRYNSP. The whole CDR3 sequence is CSARDSQSLTGGRYNSPLHF.

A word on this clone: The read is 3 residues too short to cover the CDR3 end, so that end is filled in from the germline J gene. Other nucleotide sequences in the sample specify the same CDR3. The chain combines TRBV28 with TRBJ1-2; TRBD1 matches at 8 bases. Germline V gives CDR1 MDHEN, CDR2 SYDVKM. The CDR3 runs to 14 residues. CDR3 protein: CASSLDQGAGGYTF. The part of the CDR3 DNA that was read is TGTGCCAGCAGTTTAGACCAGGGGGCCGGGGGC.

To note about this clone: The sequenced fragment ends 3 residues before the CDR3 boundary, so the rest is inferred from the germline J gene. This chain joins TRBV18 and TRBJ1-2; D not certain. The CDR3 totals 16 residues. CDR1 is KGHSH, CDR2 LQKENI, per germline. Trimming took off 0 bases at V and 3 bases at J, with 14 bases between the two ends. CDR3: CASSPPEGPYYYGYTF. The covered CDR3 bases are TGTGCCAGCTCACCACCAGAAGGGCCCTACTACTATGGC.

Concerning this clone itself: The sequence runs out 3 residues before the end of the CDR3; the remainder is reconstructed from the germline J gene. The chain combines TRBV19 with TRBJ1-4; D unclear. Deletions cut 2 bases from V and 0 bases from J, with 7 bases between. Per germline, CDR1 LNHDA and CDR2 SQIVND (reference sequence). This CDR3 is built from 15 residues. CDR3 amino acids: CASSISVATNEKLFF. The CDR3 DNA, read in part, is TGTGCCAGTAGTATATCGGTTGCAACTAATGAAAAA.

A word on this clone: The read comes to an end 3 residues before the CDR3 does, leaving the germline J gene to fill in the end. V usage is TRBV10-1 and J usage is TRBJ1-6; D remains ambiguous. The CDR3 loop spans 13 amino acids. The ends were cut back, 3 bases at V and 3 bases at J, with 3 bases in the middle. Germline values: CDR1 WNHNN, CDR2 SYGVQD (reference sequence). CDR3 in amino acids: CASSDSYNSPLHF. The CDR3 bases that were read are TGCGCCAGCAGTGACAGCTATAATTCACCC.

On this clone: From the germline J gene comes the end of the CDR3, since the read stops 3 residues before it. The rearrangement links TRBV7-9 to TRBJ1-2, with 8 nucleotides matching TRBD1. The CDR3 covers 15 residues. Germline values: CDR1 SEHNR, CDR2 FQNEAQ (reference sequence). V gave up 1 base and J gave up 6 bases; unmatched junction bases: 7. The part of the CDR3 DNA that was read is TGTGCCAGCAGCTTAGGCTCGGGACAGGAGAATGGC. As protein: CASSLGSGQENG. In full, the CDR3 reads CASSLGSGQENGYTF.

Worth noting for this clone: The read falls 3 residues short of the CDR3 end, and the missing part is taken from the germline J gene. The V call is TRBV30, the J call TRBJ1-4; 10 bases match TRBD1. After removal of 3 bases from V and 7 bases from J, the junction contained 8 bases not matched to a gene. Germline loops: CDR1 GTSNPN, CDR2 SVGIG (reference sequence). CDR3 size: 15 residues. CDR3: CAWSPDRGLSEKLFF. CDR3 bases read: TGTGCCTGGAGCCCTGACAGGGGGCTAAGTGAAAAA.

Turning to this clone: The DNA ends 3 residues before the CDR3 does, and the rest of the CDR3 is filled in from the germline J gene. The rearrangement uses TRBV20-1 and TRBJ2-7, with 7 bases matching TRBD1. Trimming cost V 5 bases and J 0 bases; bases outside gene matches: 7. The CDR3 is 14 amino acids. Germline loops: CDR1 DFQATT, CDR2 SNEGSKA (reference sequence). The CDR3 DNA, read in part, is TGCAGTGCTCCTAGGACAGGAACCTCCTACGAG. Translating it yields CSAPRTGTSYE. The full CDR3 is CSAPRTGTSYEQYF.

The sequenced CDR3 bases are TGTGCCATAGGAGGCAGGGCTTCCTACAATGAG. It codes for CAIGGRASYNE. The full CDR3 sequence reads CAIGGRASYNEQFF. This sequence joins TRBV19 and TRBJ2-1; D may correspond to TRBD1 or TRBD2 (5 bases each). The CDR3 goes on 3 residues after the read ends, and that part is filled in from the germline J gene. Germline CDR1 is LNHDA and CDR2 is SQIVND (reference sequence). The CDR3 totals 14 residues. V was clipped by 10 bases and J by 1 base, with 14 bases between them. Filled out from reference TRBV19 and TRBJ2-1, the complete variable domain reads DGGITQSPKYLFRKEGQNVTLSCEQNLNHDAMYWYRQDPGQGLRLIYYSQIVNDFQKGDIAEGYSVSREKKESFPLTVTSAQKNPTAFYLCAIGGRASYNEQFFGPGTRLTVL.

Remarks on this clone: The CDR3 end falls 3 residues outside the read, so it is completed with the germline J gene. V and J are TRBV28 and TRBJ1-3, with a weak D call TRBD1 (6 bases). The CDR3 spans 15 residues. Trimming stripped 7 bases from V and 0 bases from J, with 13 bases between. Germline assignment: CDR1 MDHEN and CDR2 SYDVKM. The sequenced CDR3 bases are TGTGCCAGCACCCAGGACAGCACCTCTGGAAACACC. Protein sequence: CASTQDSTSGNT. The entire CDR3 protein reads CASTQDSTSGNTIYF.

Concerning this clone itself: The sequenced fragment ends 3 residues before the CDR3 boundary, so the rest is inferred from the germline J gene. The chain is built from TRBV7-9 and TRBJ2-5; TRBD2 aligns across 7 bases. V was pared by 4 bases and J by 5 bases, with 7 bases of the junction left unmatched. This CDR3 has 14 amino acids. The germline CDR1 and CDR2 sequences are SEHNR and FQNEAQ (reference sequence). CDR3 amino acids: CASSSLAERETQYF. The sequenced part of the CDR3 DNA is TGTGCCAGCAGCTCTCTAGCGGAAAGGGAGACC.

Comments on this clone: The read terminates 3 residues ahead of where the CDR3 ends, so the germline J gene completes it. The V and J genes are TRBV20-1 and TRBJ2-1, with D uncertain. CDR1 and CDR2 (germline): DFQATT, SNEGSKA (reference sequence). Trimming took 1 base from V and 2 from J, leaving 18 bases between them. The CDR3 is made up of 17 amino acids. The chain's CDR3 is CSARVETTAVAYNEQFF. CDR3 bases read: TGCAGTGCTAGAGTGGAAACTACCGCAGTGGCCTACAATGAG.

The DNA read from the CDR3 is TGTGCCAGTACCCAGGGGCACACTGAA. Encoded protein: CASTQGHTE. The full-length CDR3 reads as CASTQGHTEAFF. The chain recombines TRBV2 with TRBJ1-1; a possible D gene is TRBD1 (6 bases). Read coverage stops 3 residues before the CDR3 terminus; the germline J gene supplies the remainder. CDR3 size: 12 residues. V was pared by 9 bases and J by 3 bases, with 11 bases between. Germline loops: CDR1 SNHLY, CDR2 FYNNEI.

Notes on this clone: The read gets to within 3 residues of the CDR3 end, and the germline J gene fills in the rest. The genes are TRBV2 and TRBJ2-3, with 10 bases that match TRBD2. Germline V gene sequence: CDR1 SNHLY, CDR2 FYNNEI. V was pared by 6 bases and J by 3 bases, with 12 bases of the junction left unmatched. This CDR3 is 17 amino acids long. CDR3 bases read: TGTGCCAGCAGCGCGTCTCGTCTTAGCGGGGGGACAGATACG. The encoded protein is CASSASRLSGGTDT. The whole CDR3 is CASSASRLSGGTDTQYF.

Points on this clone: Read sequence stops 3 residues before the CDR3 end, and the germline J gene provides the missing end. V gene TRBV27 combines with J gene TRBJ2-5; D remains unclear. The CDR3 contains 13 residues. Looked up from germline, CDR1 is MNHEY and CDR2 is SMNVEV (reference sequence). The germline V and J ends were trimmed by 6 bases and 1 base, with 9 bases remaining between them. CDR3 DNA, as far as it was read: TGTGCCAGCAGGCGGAGACCCCAAGAGACC. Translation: CASRRRPQET. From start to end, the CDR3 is CASRRRPQETQYF.

This CDR3 reads CSARDLEASGRSGELFF. Partial CDR3 DNA: TGCAGTGCTAGAGATCTAGAGGCTAGCGGGCGATCGGGGGAG. The chain recombines TRBV20-1 with TRBJ2-2; 8 bases map to TRBD2. The CDR3 goes on 3 residues after the read ends, and that part is filled in from the germline J gene. CDR3 length: 17 amino acids. V shed 0 bases, J shed 8 bases, and the junction held 14 bases outside the gene matches. Germline CDR1 reads DFQATT; CDR2 reads SNEGSKA (reference sequence).

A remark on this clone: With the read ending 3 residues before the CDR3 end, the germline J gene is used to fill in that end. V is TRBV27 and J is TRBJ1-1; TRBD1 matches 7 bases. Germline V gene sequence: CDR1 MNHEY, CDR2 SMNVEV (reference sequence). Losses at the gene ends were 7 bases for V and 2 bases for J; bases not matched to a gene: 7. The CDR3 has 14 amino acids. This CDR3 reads CASNRQGPNTEAFF. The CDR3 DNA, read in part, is TGTGCCAGCAACAGACAGGGCCCAAACACTGAA.

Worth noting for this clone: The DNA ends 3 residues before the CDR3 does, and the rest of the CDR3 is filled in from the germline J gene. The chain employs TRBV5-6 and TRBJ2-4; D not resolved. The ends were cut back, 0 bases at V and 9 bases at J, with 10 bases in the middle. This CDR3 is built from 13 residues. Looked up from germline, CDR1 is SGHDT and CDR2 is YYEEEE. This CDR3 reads CASSLAGDGIQYF. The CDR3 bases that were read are TGTGCCAGCAGCTTGGCCGGTGATGGCATT.